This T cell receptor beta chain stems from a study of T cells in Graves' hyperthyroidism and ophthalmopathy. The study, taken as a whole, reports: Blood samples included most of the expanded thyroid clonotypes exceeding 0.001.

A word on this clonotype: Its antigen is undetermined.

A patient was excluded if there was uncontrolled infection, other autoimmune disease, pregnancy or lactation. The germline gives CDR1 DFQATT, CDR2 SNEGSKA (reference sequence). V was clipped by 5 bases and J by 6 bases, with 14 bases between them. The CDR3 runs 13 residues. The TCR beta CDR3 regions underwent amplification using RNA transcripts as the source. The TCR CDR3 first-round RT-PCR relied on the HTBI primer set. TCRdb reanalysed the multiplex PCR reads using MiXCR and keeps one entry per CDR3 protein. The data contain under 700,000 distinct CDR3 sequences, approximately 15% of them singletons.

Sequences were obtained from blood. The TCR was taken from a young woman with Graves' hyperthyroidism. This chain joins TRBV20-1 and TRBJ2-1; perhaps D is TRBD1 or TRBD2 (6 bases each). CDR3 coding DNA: TGCAGTGCTGGGGGGCTGAGGGTCAATGAGCAGTTCTTC. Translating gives CSAGGLRVNEQFF.